The 25 T cell receptor beta chains reported below all come from one sample, sequenced in a study of blood T cell repertoires in COVID-19. The table came from immunoSEQ multiplex PCR; TCRdb's copy has only in-frame clones and leaves some out. The sample gives 70,000 to 75,000 clones, roughly 80% of which show up once; 25% to 30% is in the top ten. What was sequenced was peripheral blood. The receptors stem from a man between 65 and 79 years old with acute or convalescent COVID-19.

The chain has TRBV5-6 and TRBJ2-5; 7 nucleotides align to TRBD1. The CDR3 totals 15 residues. V dropped 3 bases and J dropped 4; count of bases not matched to a gene: 9. The germline V gene has CDR1 SGHDT and CDR2 YYEEEE. CDR3 in amino acids: CASSWDTGVGETQYF. CDR3 in DNA: TGTGCCAGCAGCTGGGACACAGGGGTCGGAGAGACCCAGTACTTC.

The V call is TRBV2, the J call TRBJ1-6; no definite D call. The CDR3 has 14 amino acids. Trimming removed 5 bases at V and 6 bases at J, with 11 bases between. CDR1 is SNHLY, CDR2 FYNNEI, per germline. CDR3 bases: TGTGCCAGCAGTACCATGGAGGGTAATTCACCCCTCCACTTT. It specifies CASSTMEGNSPLHF.

V usage is TRBV29-1 and J usage is TRBJ2-7, with 8 bases lining up with TRBD1. Germline assignment: CDR1 SQVTM and CDR2 ANQGSEA. V shed 5 bases, J shed 4 bases, and the junction held 7 bases outside the gene matches. The CDR3 covers 13 residues. The CDR3 nucleotides read TGCAGCGTTAAAGGGGACAGGTCTTACGAGCAGTACTTC. This translates into CSVKGDRSYEQYF.

This clone was seen just once. The J gene is TRBJ1-1, the V gene TRBV15; 10 bases match TRBD1. The CDR3 has 14 amino acids. CDR1 and CDR2 from the germline V gene are LNHNV and YYDKDF (reference sequence). Germline trimming cut 4 bases from V and 7 bases from J; bases unmatched to any gene: 6. The CDR3 loop reads CATSIPGTGDEAFF. CDR3 sequence (DNA): TGTGCCACCAGCATACCCGGGACAGGGGATGAAGCTTTCTTT.

This clone has a single count. The chain combines TRBV19 with TRBJ2-7; D is perhaps TRBD2 (6 bases). V was pared by 5 bases and J by 3 bases, with 8 bases between. This CDR3 has 12 residues. Germline CDR1 and CDR2: LNHDA and SQIVND (reference sequence). CDR3 region: CASSSSDYEQYF. The DNA of the CDR3 is TGTGCCAGTAGTTCTAGCGACTACGAGCAGTACTTC.

The V and J genes are TRBV4-2 and TRBJ2-6; TRBD2 might be the D (8 bases). Trimming removed 2 bases at V and 0 bases at J, with 17 bases between. The CDR3 spans 19 residues. Germline V gene data show CDR1 as LGHNA and CDR2 as YNFKEQ. CDR3 nucleotide sequence: TGTGCCAGCAGCCAATCGGGAGGGGGCACGAGCTCTGGGGCCAACGTCCTGACTTTC. Protein product: CASSQSGGGTSSGANVLTF.

The chain combines TRBV5-6 with TRBJ1-5, with 7 bases fitting TRBD1. The CDR3 is 15 residues long. Germline V gene sequence: CDR1 SGHDT, CDR2 YYEEEE. V shed 3 bases, J shed 5 bases, and the junction held 8 bases outside the gene matches. CDR3 region: CASSSLLDRDQPQHF. CDR3 coding DNA: TGTGCCAGCAGCTCACTCCTAGACAGGGATCAGCCCCAGCATTTT. Full variable domain (rest looked up from reference TRBV5-6 and TRBJ1-5): DAGVTQSPTHLIKTRGQQVTLRCSPKSGHDTVSWYQQALGQGPQFIFQYYEEEERQRGNFPDRFSGHQFPNYSSELNVNALLLGDSALYLCASSSLLDRDQPQHFGDGTRLSIL.

V usage is TRBV20-1 and J usage is TRBJ2-1; D may be TRBD1 (6 bases). V gave up 3 bases and J gave up 7 bases, with 7 bases separating them. The CDR3 spans 11 residues. Germline V lookup: CDR1 DFQATT, CDR2 SNEGSKA (reference sequence). The CDR3 sequence is CSARRGNEQFF. DNA for the CDR3: TGCAGTGCTAGGAGGGGGAATGAGCAGTTCTTC.

The V gene is TRBV18, the J gene TRBJ1-4, with a tentative D call TRBD1 (6 bases). V lost 3 bases, J lost 8 bases, and 16 bases lay in between. Germline lookup yields CDR1 KGHSH and CDR2 LQKENI. The CDR3 has 15 amino acids. The CDR3 spells CASSPKQGQGEKLFF. The CDR3 nucleotides are TGTGCCAGCTCACCCAAACAGGGTCAGGGAGAAAAACTGTTTTTT.

The chain combines TRBV19 with TRBJ2-5; the match to TRBD2 covers 8 bases. Germline V gene lookup returns CDR1 LNHDA and CDR2 SQIVND (reference sequence). The CDR3 length is 15 residues. Trimming took 3 bases from V and 5 from J; bases not matched to a gene: 8. As DNA, the CDR3 is TGTGCCAGTAGTATCACCGGGACTAGGGTCGAGACCCAGTACTTC. Encoded protein: CASSITGTRVETQYF.

This clone has just one count. The genes are TRBV10-1 and TRBJ1-3; weak D call: TRBD1 (5 bases). The CDR3 is 15 amino acids. The germline CDR1 and CDR2 sequences are WNHNN and SYGVQD (reference sequence). Trimming shortened V by 6 bases and J by 3 bases, and 15 bases separated the two germline ends. As DNA, the CDR3 is TGCGCCAGCAGCGCTGATAGGGGTGGTGGAAACACCATATATTTT. Translating gives CASSADRGGGNTIYF.

This clone was picked up a small number of times. The chain uses TRBV5-1 and TRBJ1-1, with TRBD1 matching over 7 bases. The CDR3 covers 13 residues. Trimming removed 4 bases from V and 11 bases from J; junction bases left unmatched: 11. Per germline, CDR1 SGHRS and CDR2 YFSETQ. The CDR3 here is CASSTGTATNAFF. In DNA, the CDR3 is TGCGCCAGCAGCACGGGGACAGCCACTAATGCTTTCTTT.

V is TRBV10-3 and J is TRBJ2-7; D is unclear. Trimming stripped 8 bases from V and 3 bases from J, with 14 bases between. Germline V gene data show CDR1 as ENHRY and CDR2 as SYGVKD. This CDR3 region has 13 residues. Written as DNA, the CDR3 is TGTGCCATCCGAGGCGAACTAATCTACGAGCAGTACTTC. Protein sequence: CAIRGELIYEQYF.

The gene calls are TRBV23-1 and TRBJ1-2; 9 positions match TRBD1. TRBV23-1 is an open reading frame, and its role is uncertain. J lost 1 base, V lost 4 bases, and 16 bases had no gene match. The CDR3 has 19 amino acids. The DNA of the CDR3 is TGCGCCAGCAGTCCCCAGGGTGGGACAGGGAGCCCCTGTAACTATGGCTACACCTTC. Protein: CASSPQGGTGSPCNYGYTF.

The genes are TRBV5-1 and TRBJ2-5; possible D gene TRBD2, 5 bases. The CDR3 is 14 residues long. The germline gives CDR1 SGHRS, CDR2 YFSETQ. V lost 1 base to trimming and J lost 2 bases, with 9 bases between them. The CDR3 DNA reads as TGCGCCAGCAGCTTGAGACTATCTCAAGAGACCCAGTACTTC. It is translated as CASSLRLSQETQYF.

The genes are TRBV5-4 and TRBJ1-1; D is uncertain. The germline CDR1 and CDR2 sequences are SGHNT and YYREEE (reference sequence). Trimming left V 5 bases short and J 1 base short, with 9 bases between. The length of the CDR3 is 13 residues. The CDR3 sequence is CASRFAGNTEAFF. The CDR3 DNA is TGTGCCAGCAGATTCGCCGGGAACACTGAAGCTTTCTTT.

Only one count was recorded for this clone. CDR3 DNA: TGTGCCAGCAGCTTAGTGGGGGGCTACGAGCAGTACTTC. It specifies CASSLVGGYEQYF. The chain employs TRBV7-9 and TRBJ2-7, with D perhaps TRBD2 (6 bases). The CDR3 extends over 13 amino acids. The germline gives CDR1 SEHNR, CDR2 FQNEAQ (reference sequence). The V gene lost 1 base and the J gene lost 3 bases, with 7 bases spanning the gap.

This chain uses TRBV28 with TRBJ1-1, with D perhaps TRBD1 (5 bases). Looked up from germline, CDR1 is MDHEN and CDR2 is SYDVKM. The CDR3 extends over 13 amino acids. Trimming stripped 6 bases from V and 2 bases from J, with 10 bases between. The DNA for the CDR3 is TGTGCCAGCAGGCCCCAGGGCAACACTGAAGCTTTCTTT. Translated: CASRPQGNTEAFF.

V usage is TRBV11-3 and J usage is TRBJ2-5; no clear D gene. Germline V gene sequence: CDR1 SGHNT, CDR2 YENEEA. V shed 1 base and J shed 0 bases, with 9 bases lying between them. This CDR3 is 15 amino acids long. The CDR3 DNA follows: TGTGCCAGCAGCTTAGGAACTCAGGACCAAGAGACCCAGTACTTC. It encodes CASSLGTQDQETQYF.

This chain uses TRBV19 with TRBJ2-1; weak D call: TRBD2 (6 bases). Per germline, CDR1 LNHDA and CDR2 SQIVND (reference sequence). The length of the CDR3 is 15 residues. Deletions cut 7 bases from V and 5 bases from J, with 18 bases between. CDR3 in DNA: TGTGCCAGTAACAGCGTCGGGGGTAGTGACAATGAGCAGTTCTTC. Its protein product is CASNSVGGSDNEQFF.

The chain has TRBV5-4 and TRBJ2-7; 11 positions agree with TRBD2. This CDR3 comprises 14 residues. J was trimmed by 3 bases and V by 6 bases; bases with no gene match: 5. Germline-derived CDR1 and CDR2 are SGHNT and YYREEE (reference sequence). The chain's CDR3 is CASTLAGGVYEQYF. The CDR3 DNA reads as TGTGCCAGCACCTTAGCGGGAGGGGTCTACGAGCAGTACTTC.

The gene calls are TRBV28 and TRBJ1-2; D is unclear. Trimming removed 10 bases at V and 0 bases at J, with 15 bases between. The CDR3 is made up of 14 amino acids. Germline lookup yields CDR1 MDHEN and CDR2 SYDVKM. CDR3 nucleotide sequence: TGTGCCACTGGACTGGACGGAACTAACTATGGCTACACCTTC. Translation: CATGLDGTNYGYTF.

This chain links TRBV30 with TRBJ1-4, with TRBD1 matching over 7 bases. The CDR3 consists of 12 residues. The junction had 3 bases not matched to a gene; V was cut back by 5 bases and J by 6 bases. Germline-derived CDR1 and CDR2 are GTSNPN and SVGIG (reference sequence). In DNA form, the CDR3 reads TGTGCCTGGGGACAGGTAGATGAAAAACTGTTTTTT. Amino acids: CAWGQVDEKLFF.

The chain has TRBV27 and TRBJ1-1, with 8 nucleotides matching TRBD1. Per the germline V gene, CDR1 is MNHEY and CDR2 is SMNVEV (reference sequence). Trimming cost V 6 bases and J 3 bases; bases outside gene matches: 6. This CDR3 has 14 amino acids. The CDR3 DNA is TGTGCCAGCAGCAGGGGGCTATCGGACACTGAAGCTTTCTTT. This gives the protein CASSRGLSDTEAFF.

This chain connects TRBV27 to TRBJ1-1; no definite D call. This CDR3 spans 14 amino acids. V lost 3 bases, J lost 0 bases, and 8 bases lay in between. Looked up from germline, CDR1 is MNHEY and CDR2 is SMNVEV (reference sequence). The CDR3 DNA reads TGTGCCAGCAGTTTTACAGTCATGAACACTGAAGCTTTCTTT. Protein sequence: CASSFTVMNTEAFF.